Below are 21 T cell receptor beta chains sequenced from a single sample in a study of low-dose radiotherapy and immunotherapy resistance in tumors. With TRAV- and TRBV-specific primers, first-strand cDNA was made, covering the alpha and beta chains. It was with a constant-region primer and a V-primer adapter that TCRs were amplified over approximately 18 PCR cycles. A single record per CDR3 protein comes from TCRdb applying MiXCR to the reads. The sample includes about 64,000 distinct CDR3 sequences, about 25% of them seen just once. Time point indicated: before trial treatment. The sequences come from PBMCs, collected before treatment. Source of these receptors: a male donor with rectosigmoid adenocarcinoma.

This clonotype appeared many times. One end of the junction does not line up with germline, which may come from a read error. The chain joins TRBV4-3 to TRBJ2-7; 8 bases match TRBD1. Germline V gene data show CDR1 as LGHNA and CDR2 as YSLEER. This CDR3 comprises 15 residues. The CDR3 spells CASSKDRGVPYEQYF. CDR3 in DNA: TGCGCCAGCAGCAAAGACAGGGGCGTCCCCTACGAGCAGTACTTC.

This clonotype was observed many times. The gene calls are TRBV18 and TRBJ2-2, with 10 positions matching TRBD2. Germline V gene lookup returns CDR1 KGHSH and CDR2 LQKENI. The CDR3 extends over 16 amino acids. Trimming at V came to 6 bases and at J to 3 bases, leaving 7 bases not matched to a gene. The CDR3 DNA reads TGTGCCAGCTCGGATATGAGCGGGAGGGACACCGGGGAGCTGTTTTTT. This translates into CASSDMSGRDTGELFF.

There are many counts of this clonotype. The V and J genes are TRBV29-1 and TRBJ2-1; 7 bases are a match to TRBD1. The junction had 2 bases not matched to a gene; V was cut back by 3 bases and J by 0 bases. Germline lookup yields CDR1 SQVTM and CDR2 ANQGSEA. The CDR3 has 14 residues. The CDR3: CSVEDRSSYNEQFF. CDR3 DNA sequence: TGCAGCGTTGAGGACAGGTCCTCCTACAATGAGCAGTTCTTC.

This clonotype was detected ten times or more. The chain combines TRBV14 with TRBJ1-2; D possibly corresponds to TRBD1 (6 bases). The CDR3 is made up of 13 amino acids. V lost 4 bases to trimming and J lost 7 bases, with 13 bases between them. The germline CDR1 and CDR2 sequences are SGHDN and FVKESK. In nucleotides, the CDR3 is TGTGCCAGCAGCCCTCTAAGGGGGGTTGGCTACACCTTC. This encodes CASSPLRGVGYTF.

V and J are TRBV11-2 and TRBJ2-3; the match to TRBD2 covers 12 bases. Germline V CDR1 and CDR2: SGHAT, FQNNGV. The CDR3 consists of 20 residues. J gave up 2 bases and V 4 bases, and 16 bases lay outside the gene matches. The CDR3 reads CASSSLRTSGTTPYTDTQYF. CDR3 nucleotides: TGTGCCAGCAGCTCTCTAAGGACTAGCGGGACGACCCCTTACACAGATACGCAGTATTTT.

In its sample, this clonotype ranks as medium-sized. The DNA for the CDR3 is TGTGCCAGCAGCCCCCGGGATACACTCCTGGGCTACACCTTC. This encodes CASSPRDTLLGYTF. This rearrangement joins TRBV5-5 to TRBJ1-2; D is undetermined. The CDR3 length is 14 residues. With 4 bases removed from V and 8 bases from J, the gap between germline ends came to 18 bases. The germline CDR1 and CDR2 sequences are SGHKS and YYEKEE (reference sequence).

This clonotype was seen repeatedly, ten times or more. The chain joins TRBV7-8 to TRBJ2-5; 8 bases are shared with TRBD1. V lost 4 bases and J lost 5; bases outside the gene matches: 9. CDR1 is SGHVS and CDR2 is FQNEAQ in the germline V gene. The CDR3 consists of 15 residues. The CDR3 DNA reads TGTGCCAGCAGCTACTGGCAGGGGGCCGCCGAGACCCAGTACTTC. Protein sequence: CASSYWQGAAETQYF.

In this sample, this clonotype turned up a few times. This rearrangement joins TRBV7-8 to TRBJ2-5, with 9 bases lining up with TRBD2. Germline trimming cut 1 base from V and 7 bases from J; bases unmatched to any gene: 10. The CDR3 is 16 residues long. Germline CDR1 reads SGHVS; CDR2 reads FQNEAQ. CDR3 nucleotides: TGTGCCAGCAGCTTAGTGGGACTAGCTACTCTCGGGACCCAGTACTTC. As protein: CASSLVGLATLGTQYF.

This clonotype appeared many times. This rearrangement joins TRBV2 to TRBJ1-5; unclear D gene. The CDR3 totals 13 residues. V was cut by 4 bases and J by 1 base, with 5 bases left in between. Germline CDR1 reads SNHLY; CDR2 reads FYNNEI. In nucleotides, the CDR3 is TGTGCCAGCAGTGTTCGCAGCAATCAGCCCCAGCATTTT. Its translation is CASSVRSNQPQHF.

Regarding this clonotype: A far larger clone is a single base away, which makes a read error likely. The genes are TRBV28 and TRBJ2-1; tentative D call: TRBD1 (6 bases). Germline CDR1 and CDR2: MDHEN and SYDVKM. The CDR3 spans 15 residues. The V gene lost 7 bases and the J gene lost 10 bases, with 23 bases spanning the gap. The CDR3: CASTGDTNVPYEQFF. CDR3 coding DNA: TGTGCCAGCACAGGGGACACTAACGTTCCCTACGAGCAGTTCTTC.

This clonotype was recorded many times. V is TRBV5-1 and J is TRBJ2-1; 10 bases align to TRBD2. CDR3 length: 15 residues. With 0 bases clipped from V and 6 bases from J, the junction kept 3 bases outside the gene matches. Germline V gives CDR1 SGHRS, CDR2 YFSETQ. CDR3 in DNA: TGCGCCAGCAGCTTGGGAGCGGGGGGGCGCAATGAGCAGTTCTTC. Its protein product is CASSLGAGGRNEQFF.

On this clonotype: Compared with germline, one end of the junction differs, possibly owing to a read error. The chain is built from TRBV29-1 and TRBJ1-2; 12 bases are a match to TRBD1. The CDR3 is 14 amino acids. Germline V gene lookup returns CDR1 SQVTM and CDR2 ANQGSEA. CDR3 in DNA: TGCAGCATTGAGCCGGGGACAGGGGGCAATGGCTACACCTTC. Its translation: CSIEPGTGGNGYTF. The variable domain in full, with the rest retrieved from reference TRBV29-1 and TRBJ1-2, is SAVISQKPSRDICQRGTSLTIQCQVDSQVTMMFWYRQQPGQSLTLIATANQGSEATYESGFVIDKFPISRPNLTFSTLTVSNMSPEDSSIYLCSIEPGTGGNGYTFGSGTRLTVV.

The sample holds many counts of this clonotype. V is TRBV6-2 or TRBV6-3 and J is TRBJ2-1, with TRBD1 as a possible D gene (5 bases). Per germline, CDR1 MNHEY and CDR2 SVGEGT. The CDR3 totals 15 residues. V lost 6 bases and J lost 2, with 14 bases in between. Written as DNA, the CDR3 is TGTGCCAGCAGATCAACAGGCCAACCCTACAATGAGCAGTTCTTC. Protein product: CASRSTGQPYNEQFF.

This clonotype was seen repeatedly, ten times or more. CDR3 loop: CASRPDLLSYNEQFF. The CDR3 region has the DNA TGTGCCAGCAGACCCGACTTATTGTCCTACAATGAGCAGTTCTTC. The chain uses TRBV7-2 and TRBJ2-1, with unresolved D. V lost 6 bases and J 1 base, leaving 13 bases between the germline ends. CDR1 and CDR2 (germline): SGHTA, FQGNSA. The CDR3 is 15 residues long.

Regarding this clonotype: A far larger clone is just one base off, so this is likely a read error. The chain carries TRBV7-9 and TRBJ2-1; 7 nucleotides match TRBD1. V lost 6 bases, J lost 13 bases, and 15 bases stayed unmatched. Per the germline V gene, CDR1 is SEHNR and CDR2 is FQNEAQ (reference sequence). CDR3 size: 14 residues. CDR3 residues: CASSRQGHQETQFF. CDR3 nucleotides: TGTGCCAGCAGTCGACAGGGCCATCAAGAGACCCAGTTCTTC.

Ten or more counts support this clonotype. V usage is TRBV28 and J usage is TRBJ2-5; 8 nucleotides align to TRBD2. The CDR3 is 13 amino acids. Germline CDR1 and CDR2: MDHEN and SYDVKM. V dropped 8 bases and J dropped 4; count of bases not matched to a gene: 6. The CDR3 loop is CASLSGAAETQYF. As DNA, the CDR3 is TGTGCCAGCCTTAGCGGGGCAGCAGAGACCCAGTACTTC.

The CDR3 reads CASSFTGGRSDTQYF. CDR3 DNA: TGTGCCAGCAGTTTTACCGGGGGCAGGTCAGATACGCAGTATTTT. This chain uses TRBV12-3 or TRBV12-4 with TRBJ2-3; TRBD1 or TRBD2 may be the D gene (6 bases each). There are 15 residues in the CDR3. Trimming cost V 3 bases and J 4 bases, with 14 bases left between them.

This clonotype is a singleton in its sample. The chain uses TRBV28 and TRBJ2-7, with TRBD2 matching 11 bases. The junction had 6 bases not matched to a gene; V was cut back by 7 bases and J by 1 base. Germline CDR1 reads MDHEN; CDR2 reads SYDVKM. The CDR3 has 15 residues. CDR3 loop: CASTQTSGRSYEQYF. CDR3 sequence (DNA): TGTGCCAGCACCCAAACTAGCGGGAGATCCTACGAGCAGTACTTC.

There are many counts of this clonotype. The chain has TRBV5-1 and TRBJ1-1; 8 bases match TRBD1. CDR1 SGHRS and CDR2 YFSETQ come from the germline V gene. V lost 5 bases and J lost 0; bases outside the gene matches: 6. This CDR3 is 15 amino acids long. DNA for the CDR3: TGCGCCAGCAGGCGGGGACAGGAGATGAACACTGAAGCTTTCTTT. Translated, it gives CASRRGQEMNTEAFF.

This clonotype was seen many times. The chain couples TRBV18 to TRBJ2-2; TRBD1 is a possible D gene (5 bases). CDR1 is KGHSH and CDR2 is LQKENI in the germline V gene. V was trimmed by 1 base and J by 1 base, leaving 7 bases between them. CDR3 length: 15 residues. DNA of the CDR3: TGTGCCAGCTCACCACGGCAGGGGAACACCGGGGAGCTGTTTTTT. Residues: CASSPRQGNTGELFF.

Ten or more counts support this clonotype. J is TRBJ2-5 and V is TRBV27; D might be TRBD1 or TRBD2, each matching 5 bases. Trimming removed 8 bases from V and 4 bases from J, with 14 bases in between. This CDR3 is 13 amino acids long. Germline CDR1 reads MNHEY; CDR2 reads SMNVEV (reference sequence). The CDR3 region is CASSGQGGETQYF. The CDR3 DNA reads as TGTGCCAGCTCGGGGCAGGGTGGAGAGACCCAGTACTTC.